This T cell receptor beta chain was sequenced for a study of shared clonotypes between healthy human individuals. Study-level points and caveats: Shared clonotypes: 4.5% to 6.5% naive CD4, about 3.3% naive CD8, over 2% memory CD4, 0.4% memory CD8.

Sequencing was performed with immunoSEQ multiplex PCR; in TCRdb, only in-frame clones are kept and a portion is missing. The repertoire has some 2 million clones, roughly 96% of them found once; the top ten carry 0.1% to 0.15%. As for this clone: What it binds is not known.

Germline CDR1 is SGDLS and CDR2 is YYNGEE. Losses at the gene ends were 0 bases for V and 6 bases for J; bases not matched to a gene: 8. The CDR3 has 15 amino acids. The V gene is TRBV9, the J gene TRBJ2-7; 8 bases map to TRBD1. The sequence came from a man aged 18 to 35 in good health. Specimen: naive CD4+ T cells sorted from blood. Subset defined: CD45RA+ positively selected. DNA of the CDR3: TGTGCCAGCAGCGTAGAGGGGCAGGGGGCAAGCGAGCAGTACTTC. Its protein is CASSVEGQGASEQYF.